The TCR beta chain under discussion was sequenced for a study of CD8 T cells in ankylosing spondylitis. Broader study findings: The authors reported significant enrichment of disease-linked clones in matched ankylosing spondylitis synovial fluid. Blood from ankylosing spondylitis patients appeared to carry a characteristic roughly 8-variant TCR beta motif. Disease-linked clones were CD8+ and relatively rare in peripheral blood. Reactive arthritis synovial fluid and blood previously showed some of these motif variants.

CDR1 and CDR2 from the germline V gene are MDHEN and SYDVKM. V lost 6 bases to trimming and J lost 0 bases; unmatched junction nucleotides: 7. CDR3 length: 17 amino acids. It was by quantitative 5'-RACE with molecular barcodes that TCR beta libraries were made. TCRdb redid the calling of the 5' RACE reads with MiXCR, one entry per CDR3 protein. The data contain 500,000 or so distinct CDR3 sequences, approximately 5% of them singletons. Comments on this clonotype: Antigen unknown.

This chain connects TRBV28 to TRBJ2-6, with 8 positions matching TRBD1. The TCR sequence derives from a male donor with ankylosing spondylitis. The sequencing sample was made of blood, either unsorted or a sorted T cell fraction (not recorded which). CDR3 nucleotides: TGTGCCAGCAGACAACCAGGGGGCTACTCTGGGGCCAACGTCCTGACTTTC. It codes for CASRQPGGYSGANVLTF. Full variable domain (outside the CDR3, taken from reference TRBV28 and TRBJ2-6): DVKVTQSSRYLVKRTGEKVFLECVQDMDHENMFWYRQDPGLGLRLIYFSYDVKMKEKGDIPEGYSVSREKKERFSLILESASTNQTSMYLCASRQPGGYSGANVLTFGAGSRLTVL.